These 24 T cell receptor beta chains were all obtained from the same sample, sequenced in a study of T cells in localized non-small cell lung cancer. The repertoire was sequenced with immunoSEQ multiplex PCR; TCRdb's copy has only in-frame clones and lacks some. The top ten clones hold approximately 12% of a sample with about 2,200 clones, about 31% of them seen once. Here the sequenced sample was normal lung tissue next to the tumor, taken before any cancer treatment. Receptor source: a female donor older than 55 with stage I squamous cell lung carcinoma.

This clone has only a few counts. This chain joins TRBV9 and TRBJ1-3; 9 bases agree with TRBD1. After removal of 5 bases from V and 2 bases from J, the junction contained 2 bases not matched to a gene. CDR1 and CDR2 (germline): SGDLS, YYNGEE. This CDR3 comprises 14 residues. The DNA for the CDR3 is TGTGCCAGCAGTGGGGACAGGGCTGGAAACACCATATATTTT. Translation: CASSGDRAGNTIYF.

This clone showed up just a few times. The chain recombines TRBV9 with TRBJ1-1; D not certain. The V end was cut by 2 bases, the J end by 0 bases, with 11 bases between. Germline loops: CDR1 SGDLS, CDR2 YYNGEE. The CDR3 loop spans 15 amino acids. The CDR3 is CASSVYQAMNTEAFF. The CDR3 nucleotides are TGTGCCAGCAGCGTCTACCAGGCCATGAACACTGAAGCTTTCTTT.

This clone ranks as medium-sized (0.01 to 0.1%). The chain employs TRBV9 and TRBJ2-3, with a possible D match to TRBD2 (5 bases). The length of the CDR3 is 17 residues. Germline V lookup: CDR1 SGDLS, CDR2 YYNGEE. Trimming took 4 bases from V and 0 from J, leaving 18 bases between them. In DNA form, the CDR3 reads TGTGCCAGCAGCCCCTATGATCTAGCCGCTAGCACAGATACGCAGTATTTT. It specifies CASSPYDLAASTDTQYF.

The chain is built from TRBV6-8 and TRBJ2-2; no firm D call. This CDR3 spans 15 amino acids. The V gene lost 0 bases and the J gene lost 4 bases, with 9 bases spanning the gap. Looked up from germline, CDR1 is MNHGY and CDR2 is SAAAGT. CDR3 DNA sequence: TGTGCCAGCAGTTACTCAAATCCGGGCACCGGGGAGCTGTTTTTT. The encoded protein is CASSYSNPGTGELFF.

The chain employs TRBV19 and TRBJ1-2; tentative D call: TRBD1 (6 bases). The germline gives CDR1 LNHDA, CDR2 SQIVND (reference sequence). This CDR3 has 15 residues. With 7 bases removed from V and 6 bases from J, the gap between germline ends came to 21 bases. The CDR3 coding sequence is TGTGCCAGTAAGGGCAGGCGGGGGGCGACGAATGGCTACACCTTC. Translating gives CASKGRRGATNGYTF.

This clone was observed a few times. The chain employs TRBV9 and TRBJ2-1; D is unresolved. Per germline, CDR1 SGDLS and CDR2 YYNGEE. The CDR3 consists of 13 residues. With 3 bases removed from V and 0 bases from J, the gap between germline ends came to 4 bases. The CDR3 loop is CASSGGSYNEQFF. CDR3 DNA sequence: TGTGCCAGCAGCGGAGGCTCCTACAATGAGCAGTTCTTC. The variable domain in full, with the rest retrieved from reference TRBV9 and TRBJ2-1, is DSGVTQTPKHLITATGQRVTLRCSPRSGDLSVYWYQQSLDQGLQFLIQYYNGEERAKGNILERFSAQQFPDLHSELNLSSLELGDSALYFCASSGGSYNEQFFGPGTRLTVL.

This clone came up a few times. The V call is TRBV12-2, the J call TRBJ2-2; the table calls TRBD1, which could not be checked here. TRBV12-2 is a recognized pseudogene. The CDR3 sequence is 14 residues long. The CDR3 protein is CATGQGASTGELFF. In nucleotides, the CDR3 is TGTGCCACCGGACAGGGGGCGAGCACCGGGGAGCTGTTTTTT.

This clone has just a few counts. This chain uses TRBV6-8 with TRBJ2-7; D unresolved. The CDR3 has 14 amino acids. Germline CDR1 is MNHGY and CDR2 is SAAAGT. V lost 4 bases and J lost 8, with 18 bases in between. CDR3 amino acids: CASSSPIDFPKQYF. For the CDR3, the DNA is TGTGCCAGCAGTTCCCCCATCGACTTTCCGAAGCAGTACTTC.

As for this clone: An end of the junction does not agree with germline; a read error may underlie this. The J gene is TRBJ2-1, the V gene TRBV6-8; TRBD1 is a possible D gene (5 bases). The germline V gene has CDR1 MNHGY and CDR2 SAAAGT. The CDR3 is made up of 13 amino acids. The CDR3 loop reads CASSDSDNNEQFF. The CDR3 DNA reads TGTGCCAGCAGTGACTCGGACAACAATGAGCAGTTCTTC.

The sample holds one count of this clone. This chain links TRBV6-8 with TRBJ1-4; D unresolved. The V gene's germline CDR1 is MNHGY and CDR2 SAAAGT. The V end was cut by 5 bases, the J end by 5 bases, with 24 bases between. The CDR3 runs to 18 residues. The CDR3 coding sequence is TGTGCCAGCAGTGACTGTCCAAGTCTCCTAGTCGACAATGAAAAACTGTTTTTT. The encoded protein is CASSDCPSLLVDNEKLFF.

This chain connects TRBV19 to TRBJ1-5; TRBD1 is a possible D gene (6 bases). Looked up from germline, CDR1 is LNHDA and CDR2 is SQIVND (reference sequence). Trimming took 4 bases from V and 7 from J, leaving 14 bases between them. The CDR3 has 14 amino acids. The CDR3 sequence is CASSTTPGAQPQHF. The CDR3 DNA is TGTGCCAGTAGTACCACTCCAGGGGCGCAGCCCCAGCATTTT.

DNA of the CDR3: TGCGCCAGCAGCCACCTCAGGGAGAACACTGAAGCTTTCTTT. Its protein product is CASSHLRENTEAFF. This rearrangement joins TRBV4-1 to TRBJ1-1; D is perhaps TRBD1 (5 bases). Germline lookup yields CDR1 MGHRA and CDR2 YSYEKL. Trimming left V 3 bases short and J 1 base short, with 9 bases between. CDR3 size: 14 residues.

V and J are TRBV19 and TRBJ1-2, with D unresolved. Germline V gene lookup returns CDR1 LNHDA and CDR2 SQIVND (reference sequence). Between the trimmed V and J ends, which lost 4 bases and 8 bases, there was a span of 11 bases. The CDR3 totals 12 residues. The DNA for the CDR3 is TGTGCCAGTAGTAATTGGGCGACCGGCTACACCTTC. Protein sequence: CASSNWATGYTF.

This clone was seen only a few times. This chain uses TRBV23-1 with TRBJ2-3; TRBD1 matches 7 bases. TRBV23-1 is designated an ORF whose function remains uncertain. CDR3 length equals 13 residues. Trimming removed 6 bases from V and 7 bases from J; junction bases left unmatched: 7. Here the CDR3 reads CASSQEGGNTQYF. CDR3 in DNA: TGCGCCAGCAGCCAAGAAGGGGGCAATACGCAGTATTTT.

This clone has more than one count but fewer than ten. The gene calls are TRBV6-7 and TRBJ1-1; a possible D gene is TRBD1 (5 bases). TRBV6-7 is known as an ORF, though its function is uncertain. This CDR3 contains 14 residues. Trimming stripped 5 bases from V and 5 bases from J, with 15 bases between. The CDR3 region is CASSVFVGATEAFF. As DNA, the CDR3 is TGTGCCAGCAGTGTTTTCGTAGGGGCAACTGAAGCTTTCTTT.

This chain joins TRBV29-1 and TRBJ1-1; D ambiguous. V was trimmed by 7 bases and J by 1 base, leaving 13 bases between them. CDR3 length: 13 residues. Germline-derived CDR1 and CDR2 are SQVTM and ANQGSEA. Written as DNA, the CDR3 is TGCAGCGCGCAATGGGCAGGGAACACTGAAGCTTTCTTT. Its protein is CSAQWAGNTEAFF. The variable domain in full, completed from reference TRBV29-1 and TRBJ1-1, reads SAVISQKPSRDICQRGTSLTIQCQVDSQVTMMFWYRQQPGQSLTLIATANQGSEATYESGFVIDKFPISRPNLTFSTLTVSNMSPEDSSIYLCSAQWAGNTEAFFGQGTRLTVV.

The chain is built from TRBV6-8 and TRBJ1-5; 8 positions agree with TRBD1. The germline V gene encodes CDR1 MNHGY and CDR2 SAAAGT. CDR3 length equals 14 residues. Trimming cost V 2 bases and J 7 bases; bases outside gene matches: 4. The CDR3: CASSYAGTGQPQHF. The CDR3 coding sequence is TGTGCCAGCAGTTACGCCGGGACAGGCCAGCCCCAGCATTTT.

This clone was seen more than once but under ten times. J is TRBJ2-1 and V is TRBV10-2; 10 bases align to TRBD2. V was clipped by 7 bases and J by 6 bases; unmatched bases: 9. The CDR3 consists of 15 residues. The germline V gene has CDR1 WSHSY and CDR2 SAAADI. CDR3 loop: CASTSSGGAFNEQFF. In DNA, the CDR3 is TGCGCCAGCACCTCTAGCGGGGGAGCCTTCAATGAGCAGTTCTTC.

There are a few counts of this clone. The chain combines TRBV6-8 with TRBJ2-5; D is unclear. V was clipped by 6 bases and J by 5 bases, with 16 bases between them. Germline V gene lookup returns CDR1 MNHGY and CDR2 SAAAGT. This CDR3 comprises 14 residues. The CDR3 protein is CASSLRAPEETQYF. The CDR3 nucleotides are TGTGCCAGCAGCCTCCGGGCCCCCGAGGAGACCCAGTACTTC.

This clone was counted only a few times. V and J are TRBV6-9 and TRBJ2-3, with TRBD2 matching 12 bases. Trimming cost V 5 bases and J 4 bases; bases outside gene matches: 4. This CDR3 spans 15 amino acids. From germline, CDR1 is MNHGY and CDR2 SVAAGI. Here the CDR3 reads CASSRRLAGADTQYF. The CDR3 nucleotides are TGTGCCAGCAGTCGCCGACTAGCGGGAGCAGATACGCAGTATTTT.

This clone was seen a few times. This chain links TRBV15 with TRBJ1-4, with 11 bases fitting TRBD1. V gave up 8 bases and J gave up 8 bases; unmatched junction bases: 7. The germline V gene encodes CDR1 LNHNV and CDR2 YYDKDF (reference sequence). This CDR3 is 14 amino acids long. Written as DNA, the CDR3 is TGTGCCACCCAGCAGGGGACAGGGGGGGAAAAACTGTTTTTT. Translating gives CATQQGTGGEKLFF.

The chain recombines TRBV29-1 with TRBJ2-7; 10 bases agree with TRBD2. The CDR3 consists of 13 residues. Germline loops: CDR1 SQVTM, CDR2 ANQGSEA. V trimming: 6 bases; J trimming: 4 bases; junction bases outside the gene matches: 6. This CDR3 is CSVGLAAGYEQYF. The DNA for the CDR3 is TGCAGCGTCGGACTAGCGGCGGGATACGAGCAGTACTTC.

This clone was detected a few times. V usage is TRBV6-8 and J usage is TRBJ1-1; perhaps TRBD1 as D (5 bases). Germline V gene lookup returns CDR1 MNHGY and CDR2 SAAAGT. V was clipped by 8 bases and J by 5 bases, with 15 bases between them. This CDR3 is 13 amino acids long. This CDR3 reads CASWAGGGTEAFF. The CDR3 DNA reads as TGTGCCAGCTGGGCGGGGGGAGGTACTGAAGCTTTCTTT.

This clone was detected many times. CDR3 loop: CASSSQGPTRKKETQYF. The CDR3 coding sequence is TGTGCCAGCAGCTCACAAGGTCCAACAAGGAAGAAAGAGACCCAGTACTTC. The chain joins TRBV11-3 to TRBJ2-5; D is unclear. V lost 4 bases to trimming and J lost 3 bases, with 21 bases between them. The length of the CDR3 is 17 residues. Germline loops: CDR1 SGHNT, CDR2 YENEEA. Looking up the rest from reference TRBV11-3 and TRBJ2-5 gives the full variable domain: EAGVVQSPRYKIIEKKQPVAFWCNPISGHNTLYWYLQNLGQGPELLIRYENEEAVDDSQLPKDRFSAERLKGVDSTLKIQPAELGDSAVYLCASSSQGPTRKKETQYFGPGTRLLVL.